Described below is a single TCR beta chain sequence and its context. What it binds is unknown. The CDR3 runs 14 residues. Germline V gene sequence: CDR1 SGHTA, CDR2 FQGNSA. J was trimmed by 3 bases and V by 5 bases; bases with no gene match: 5. TCRdb's copy holds only in-frame clones and misses some; the assay was immunoSEQ multiplex PCR. Of about 11,000 clones listed, about 89% are singletons. The study sampled blood at baseline, cycle 4 day 1, and cycle 7 day 1. This record comes from a study of OX40 agonist ivuxolimab in advanced cancers. Study context: Enrollees could have had prior anti-PD-1, anti-PD-L1 or anti-CTLA-4 therapy, which over 35% had received. Three patients, one with hepatocellular carcinoma and two with cutaneous melanoma, achieved partial responses. Study-level results: Compared with others, partial responders at 0.1-3.0 mg/kg displayed clonal expansion among the lowest.

The gene calls are TRBV7-2 and TRBJ2-7; 9 nucleotides agree with TRBD1. This clonotype was sampled from an adult with an advanced solid tumor such as melanoma, head and neck, liver or kidney cancer. Material: CD4+ or CD8+ T cells sorted from blood, obtained in a trial of the OX40 agonist ivuxolimab. The CDR3 DNA follows: TGTGCCAGCAGCGTGGACAGGGGATTCTACGAGCAGTACTTC. Residues: CASSVDRGFYEQYF.